These T cell receptor beta chains were read from a single sample in a study of blood T cell repertoires in COVID-19. The table came from immunoSEQ multiplex PCR; TCRdb's copy has only in-frame clones and leaves some out. The sample lists about 300,000 clones, about 87% occurring once. Input material: peripheral blood. These receptors all come from a woman aged 25-40 years who had recovered from COVID-19. Each CDR3 is given with its conserved first and last residue. D genes are given only for firm matches. Not all rows give a size; the values are once, few, many and, for expanded clones, a class.

d_call,cdr3_length,clone_size,v_call,j_call,cdr3_aa,cdr3_nt
-,14,-,TRBV11-2,TRBJ2-1,CASSLDVLTNEQFF,TGTGCCAGCAGCTTAGACGTCCTCACAAATGAGCAGTTCTTC
TRBD1,12,-,TRBV29-1,TRBJ2-1,CSVGQGAQEQFF,TGCAGCGTGGGACAGGGGGCCCAGGAGCAGTTCTTC
TRBD1,15,-,TRBV9,TRBJ2-1,CASNSGTGTYNEQFF,TGTGCCAGCAATTCCGGGACAGGGACCTACAATGAGCAGTTCTTC
-,13,-,TRBV12-3/TRBV12-4,TRBJ1-1,CASTLTVNTEAFF,TGTGCCAGCACCCTGACAGTCAACACTGAAGCTTTCTTT
TRBD1,12,-,TRBV2,TRBJ1-2,CASIQGAVGYTF,TGTGCCAGCATCCAGGGGGCGGTAGGCTACACCTTC
TRBD2,14,-,TRBV6-2/TRBV6-3,TRBJ2-5,CASSLGGAQETQYF,TGTGCCAGCAGCCTCGGGGGGGCACAAGAGACCCAGTACTTC
-,14,few,TRBV25-1,TRBJ1-6,CASSEVQGNSPLHF,TGTGCCAGCAGTGAAGTACAGGGTAATTCACCCCTCCACTTT
-,14,-,TRBV4-3,TRBJ1-2,CASSQDAGAKGYTF,TGCGCCAGCAGCCAAGATGCAGGGGCGAAGGGCTACACCTTC
-,13,-,TRBV7-9,TRBJ1-1,CASSLVADTEAFF,TGTGCCAGCAGCTTAGTAGCGGACACTGAAGCTTTCTTT
TRBD1,16,-,TRBV18,TRBJ1-1,CASSPQGQGALTEAFF,TGTGCCAGCTCACCACAGGGACAGGGGGCTCTCACTGAAGCTTTCTTT
TRBD1,15,-,TRBV28,TRBJ1-1,CASSLGDRGQGEAFF,TGTGCCAGCAGTTTAGGGGACAGGGGACAGGGTGAAGCTTTCTTT
TRBD2,15,-,TRBV2,TRBJ2-3,CASSELGGESGTQYF,TGTGCCAGCAGTGAATTGGGAGGGGAGTCAGGGACGCAGTATTTT
TRBD1,13,-,TRBV5-1,TRBJ1-1,CASSWDRGTEAFF,TGCGCCAGCAGTTGGGACAGGGGGACTGAAGCTTTCTTT
TRBD2,13,-,TRBV27,TRBJ2-1,CASGLAAYNEQFF,TGTGCCAGCGGACTAGCGGCCTACAATGAGCAGTTCTTC
TRBD1,16,-,TRBV5-6,TRBJ1-2,CASSSYRDRGSYGYTF,TGTGCCAGCAGCAGCTACCGGGACAGGGGCTCCTATGGCTACACCTTC
-,17,-,TRBV27,TRBJ2-3,CASTPSEWGRYAYTQYF,TGTGCCAGCACCCCCTCGGAGTGGGGGCGATACGCATATACGCAGTATTTT
-,15,-,TRBV19,TRBJ2-3,CASSPRTVSTDTQYF,TGTGCCAGTAGTCCCCGGACTGTTAGCACAGATACGCAGTATTTT
-,17,few,TRBV28,TRBJ1-4,CASSPFSLLATNEKLFF,TGTGCCAGCAGCCCATTTTCCTTGTTAGCAACTAATGAAAAACTGTTTTTT
TRBD1,16,-,TRBV7-8,TRBJ1-4,CASSTRTGALGEKLFF,TGTGCCAGCAGCACTCGGACAGGGGCACTGGGTGAAAAACTGTTTTTT
-,13,-,TRBV18,TRBJ2-7,CASSPARVDEQYF,TGTGCCAGCTCACCAGCCAGGGTGGACGAGCAGTACTTC
TRBD1,17,once,TRBV16,TRBJ1-1,CASSLDRVWGMNTEAFF,TGTGCCAGCAGCCTGGACAGGGTTTGGGGGATGAACACTGAAGCTTTCTTT
-,13,-,TRBV5-1,TRBJ1-1,CASSGQTNTEAFF,TGCGCCAGCTCCGGACAGACCAACACTGAAGCTTTCTTT
TRBD1,16,-,TRBV7-3,TRBJ2-1,CASSPGDRGSYNEQFF,TGTGCCAGCAGCCCTGGGGACAGGGGCTCCTACAATGAGCAGTTCTTC
-,13,many,TRBV25-1,TRBJ1-2,CASSEVGGEGYTF,TGTGCCAGCAGTGAAGTGGGAGGGGAGGGCTACACCTTC
TRBD2,16,-,TRBV4-2,TRBJ2-1,CASSQPTSGDDNEQFF,TGTGCCAGCAGCCAACCTACTAGCGGGGACGACAATGAGCAGTTCTTC
-,17,-,TRBV6-6,TRBJ2-3,CASSHSDDWGDTDTQYF,TGTGCCAGCAGTCATTCGGACGACTGGGGGGATACGGATACGCAGTATTTT
-,13,-,TRBV4-1,TRBJ2-2,CASSQGRAGELFF,TGCGCCAGCAGCCAAGGGAGGGCCGGGGAGCTGTTTTTT
-,15,few,TRBV5-5,TRBJ1-1,CASSFSRQVNTEAFF,TGTGCCAGCAGCTTCAGTAGACAAGTGAACACTGAAGCTTTCTTT
TRBD1,14,-,TRBV28,TRBJ1-1,CASNPGQLITEAFF,TGTGCCAGCAACCCGGGACAGTTAATCACTGAAGCTTTCTTT
-,14,-,TRBV5-1,TRBJ2-1,CASSLAGSYNEQFF,TGCGCCAGCAGCTTGGCCGGGAGCTACAATGAGCAGTTCTTC
-,15,-,TRBV12-2,TRBJ1-1,CASRQPGDGNTEAFF,TGTGCAAGTCGCCAACCGGGGGACGGGAACACTGAAGCTTTCTTT
-,15,few,TRBV4-1,TRBJ1-1,CASSQDAGANTEAFF,TGCGCCAGCAGCCAAGACGCAGGGGCGAACACTGAAGCTTTCTTT
-,13,-,TRBV12-3/TRBV12-4,TRBJ1-4,CASSSSVDEKLFF,TGTGCCAGCAGTTCCTCAGTGGATGAAAAACTGTTTTTT
TRBD1,15,-,TRBV11-2,TRBJ2-1,CASSLTRDSQNEQFF,TGTGCCAGCAGCTTAACGAGGGACAGCCAGAATGAGCAGTTCTTC
-,16,-,TRBV28,TRBJ1-5,CASSLSPGFSNQPQHF,TGTGCCAGCAGTTTATCCCCGGGATTTAGCAATCAGCCCCAGCATTTT
-,14,-,TRBV6-5,TRBJ1-4,CASSKNRVDEKLFF,TGTGCCAGCAGCAAGAACAGGGTAGATGAAAAACTGTTTTTT
-,15,-,TRBV6-5,TRBJ2-5,CASSYRGNNQETQYF,TGTGCCAGCAGTTACAGGGGGAACAACCAAGAGACCCAGTACTTC
TRBD2,17,-,TRBV9,TRBJ2-1,CASSVVPSGAGRNEQFF,TGTGCCAGCAGCGTAGTGCCTAGCGGGGCCGGGAGGAATGAGCAGTTCTTC
TRBD2,13,-,TRBV29-1,TRBJ2-1,CSVLSGGRNEQFF,TGCAGCGTGCTCAGCGGGGGGCGTAATGAGCAGTTCTTC
-,15,-,TRBV5-5,TRBJ1-6,CASSLESLENSPLHF,TGTGCCAGCAGCTTGGAAAGTCTAGAGAATTCACCCCTCCACTTT
-,13,-,TRBV27,TRBJ1-3,CASRQISGNTIYF,TGTGCCAGCAGGCAGATCTCTGGAAACACCATATATTTT
-,16,-,TRBV7-3,TRBJ1-1,CASSLKAQAPVTEAFF,TGTGCCAGCAGCTTAAAGGCGCAGGCCCCGGTCACTGAAGCTTTCTTT
TRBD1,13,-,TRBV10-3,TRBJ1-5,CAISRDSDQPQHF,TGTGCCATAAGCCGGGACAGTGATCAGCCCCAGCATTTT
TRBD1,17,-,TRBV19,TRBJ2-2,CASSIRRDRVRPGELFF,TGTGCCAGTAGTATCCGGCGGGACAGGGTACGACCCGGGGAGCTGTTTTTT
-,16,-,TRBV7-9,TRBJ2-6,CASSLSGTSGANVLTF,TGTGCCAGCAGCTTATCAGGAACCTCTGGGGCCAACGTCCTGACTTTC
TRBD2,15,-,TRBV5-1,TRBJ2-1,CASSLDGTTYNEQFF,TGCGCCAGCAGCTTGGATGGGACTACCTACAATGAGCAGTTCTTC
TRBD1,15,-,TRBV29-1,TRBJ1-1,CSGQGGRAMNTEAFF,TGCAGCGGGCAAGGGGGCAGGGCCATGAACACTGAAGCTTTCTTT
-,14,once,TRBV6-5,TRBJ1-4,CASSYGSLNEKLFF,TGTGCCAGCAGTTACGGCAGTTTAAATGAAAAACTGTTTTTT
TRBD2,16,-,TRBV6-1,TRBJ2-3,CASSERIAGGGDTQYF,TGTGCCAGCAGTGAAAGGATAGCGGGGGGAGGAGATACGCAGTATTTT
TRBD1,16,-,TRBV19,TRBJ1-6,CASSPRQGADNSPLHF,TGTGCCAGTAGTCCGCGACAGGGGGCGGATAATTCACCCCTCCACTTT
TRBD1,14,once,TRBV19,TRBJ1-2,CASSQDRGSEGYTF,TGTGCCAGTAGTCAGGACAGGGGATCGGAAGGCTACACCTTC
TRBD1,17,-,TRBV5-6,TRBJ2-5,CASSLEGTGPVKETQYF,TGTGCCAGCAGCTTAGAGGGGACAGGTCCAGTAAAAGAGACCCAGTACTTC